Listed below are T cell receptor beta chains from one sample, sequenced in a study of T cell responses to AZD1222 COVID-19 vaccine. The method was immunoSEQ multiplex PCR; TCRdb's version includes in-frame clones alone and lacks a portion of them. The sample yields 75,000 to 100,000 clones, almost 90% seen once. The sequenced sample was peripheral blood, obtained on day 0 of AZD1222 vaccination. The origin of the receptors is an adult in good health. CDR3s include the opening cysteine and the closing phenylalanine or tryptophan. The D gene is left open where the match is weak. Size is stated for part of the rows, as once, few or many counts, or as a class when the clone is expanded.

j_call v_call d_call clone_size cdr3_aa cdr3_nt
TRBJ2-5 TRBV7-8 - once CASSPGETQYF TGTGCCAGCAGCCCGGGGGAGACCCAGTACTTC
TRBJ1-5 TRBV28 - - CASNYGSNQPQHF TGTGCCAGCAACTACGGTAGCAATCAGCCCCAGCATTTT
TRBJ1-1 TRBV27 - - CASSSRMGVTEAFF TGTGCCAGCAGCTCGAGAATGGGGGTGACTGAAGCTTTCTTT
TRBJ2-1 TRBV11-2 - - CASSLGSGASVRNEQFF TGTGCCAGCAGCTTAGGGTCCGGGGCAAGCGTGAGAAATGAGCAGTTCTTC
TRBJ2-7 TRBV7-6 - - CASSLGHRSYEQYF TGTGCCAGCAGCTTGGGCCACCGCTCCTACGAGCAGTACTTC
TRBJ2-1 TRBV19 TRBD1 - CASSHSGTGSSYNEQFF TGTGCCAGTAGTCACTCCGGGACAGGAAGCTCCTACAATGAGCAGTTCTTC
TRBJ2-7 TRBV28 TRBD1 - CASSDPRTGVGFEQYF TGTGCCAGCAGCGATCCGAGGACAGGGGTGGGGTTCGAGCAGTACTTC
TRBJ2-3 TRBV5-1 - - CASSDGQIETDTQYF TGCGCCAGCAGCGACGGTCAGATTGAGACAGATACGCAGTATTTT
TRBJ2-7 TRBV28 - few CASSTQTGLYEQYF TGTGCCAGCAGTACTCAGACAGGACTCTACGAGCAGTACTTC
TRBJ2-1 TRBV6-5 TRBD2 - CASSYRIAGGNEQFF TGTGCCAGCAGTTATAGGATAGCGGGAGGCAATGAGCAGTTCTTC
TRBJ2-2 TRBV5-5 TRBD1 - CASSLASRDRDTGELFF TGTGCCAGCAGCTTGGCATCGCGGGACAGGGACACCGGGGAGCTGTTTTTT
TRBJ2-6 TRBV10-1 - few CASSESSGDTPFSGANVLTF TGCGCCAGCAGTGAGTCGAGCGGGGACACCCCGTTCTCTGGGGCCAACGTCCTGACTTTC
TRBJ2-7 TRBV19 TRBD2 - CASKNGGTSDHYEQYF TGTGCCAGTAAAAACGGGGGGACGTCCGACCACTACGAGCAGTACTTC
TRBJ2-7 TRBV20-1 - - CSASYPPARRGRAYEQYF TGCAGTGCTAGTTATCCACCAGCCCGACGGGGTCGGGCCTACGAGCAGTACTTC
TRBJ2-5 TRBV5-1 - - CASSLEQPKETQYF TGCGCCAGCAGCTTGGAACAGCCCAAAGAGACCCAGTACTTC
TRBJ2-3 TRBV7-2 - once CASSSSAVGGGSDTQYF TGTGCCAGCAGCTCATCCGCCGTCGGGGGAGGTTCAGATACGCAGTATTTT
TRBJ2-2 TRBV9 - - CASSAPRGGAHTGELFF TGTGCCAGCAGCGCACCTCGTGGAGGGGCACACACCGGGGAGCTGTTTTTT
TRBJ1-2 TRBV7-9 - - CASSTRQDPYGYTF TGTGCCAGCAGCACCCGACAGGATCCCTATGGCTACACCTTC
TRBJ2-1 TRBV19 TRBD1 - CASSLGTVRDEQFF TGTGCCAGTAGTCTCGGGACAGTTCGGGATGAGCAGTTCTTC
TRBJ1-2 TRBV28 - - CASSSYGYTF TGTGCCAGCAGTTCGTATGGCTACACCTTC
TRBJ2-1 TRBV4-3 - - CASSQDVGNEQFF TGCGCCAGCAGCCAAGATGTAGGCAATGAGCAGTTCTTC
TRBJ1-1 TRBV10-3 - - CAISAWEGTEAFF TGTGCCATCAGTGCTTGGGAGGGCACTGAAGCTTTCTTT
TRBJ2-3 TRBV12-3/TRBV12-4 TRBD2 - CASGQGGTDTQYF TGTGCCAGCGGGCAGGGAGGGACAGATACGCAGTATTTT
TRBJ1-1 TRBV12-3/TRBV12-4 TRBD1 once CASDGHRGFAFF TGTGCCAGCGACGGGCACAGGGGGTTCGCTTTCTTT
TRBJ2-7 TRBV7-8 TRBD2 - CASSLGVVAGGREQYF TGTGCCAGCAGCTTAGGGGTCGTGGCGGGAGGCCGGGAGCAGTACTTC
TRBJ2-7 TRBV9 TRBD2 - CASSVGVAGAREQYF TGTGCCAGCAGCGTAGGCGTAGCGGGAGCGAGGGAGCAGTACTTC
TRBJ2-5 TRBV18 TRBD1 - CASSPQRGPQETQYF TGTGCCAGCTCACCACAGAGGGGGCCCCAAGAGACCCAGTACTTC
TRBJ1-5 TRBV25-1 - - CASSPGGPHNQPQHF TGTGCCAGCAGCCCCGGTGGGCCGCACAATCAGCCCCAGCATTTT
TRBJ2-7 TRBV28 - - CASSFPRDTYYEQYF TGTGCCAGCAGTTTCCCTCGGGACACCTACTACGAGCAGTACTTC
TRBJ1-2 TRBV28 - - CASSLAGDGYTF TGTGCCAGCAGTTTAGCGGGGGACGGCTACACCTTC
TRBJ2-4 TRBV7-9 - - CAIMESGNIQYF TGTGCCATCATGGAGAGCGGAAACATTCAGTACTTC
TRBJ2-3 TRBV12-3/TRBV12-4 - - CASSLADTQYF TGTGCCAGCTCCCTGGCAGATACGCAGTATTTT
TRBJ2-3 TRBV19 - few CASSIGQASTDTQYF TGTGCCAGTAGTATAGGGCAGGCTAGCACAGATACGCAGTATTTT
TRBJ2-2 TRBV4-3 - - CASSRTVPRFDTGELFF TGCGCCAGCAGCCGGACCGTGCCCAGGTTTGACACCGGGGAGCTGTTTTTT
TRBJ2-2 TRBV6-5 - - CATNAGAANTGELFF TGTGCCACAAACGCGGGGGCCGCGAACACCGGGGAGCTGTTTTTT
TRBJ2-7 TRBV18 TRBD1 once CASSPPGQKPPEQYF TGTGCCAGCTCTCCTCCGGGACAGAAACCTCCGGAGCAGTACTTC
TRBJ2-3 TRBV19 - - CASSGALADTQYF TGTGCCAGTAGTGGGGCTCTGGCAGATACGCAGTATTTT
TRBJ2-2 TRBV30 - - CAWRGRGSSAGELFF TGTGCCTGGAGGGGGAGGGGGAGTTCGGCCGGGGAGCTGTTTTTT
TRBJ2-6 TRBV28 TRBD1 once CASTYRGTGANVLTF TGTGCCAGTACTTACAGGGGAACTGGGGCCAACGTCCTGACTTTC
TRBJ2-1 TRBV5-1 - - CASSLVLKPSNEQFF TGCGCCAGCAGCTTGGTCTTGAAGCCCAGCAATGAGCAGTTCTTC
TRBJ2-7 TRBV18 TRBD1 - CASSPAGQGSVEQYF TGTGCCAGCTCACCAGCCGGACAGGGATCAGTCGAGCAGTACTTC
TRBJ2-1 TRBV3-1/TRBV3-2 - - CASSPGNGYNEQFF TGTGCCAGCAGCCCTGGGAACGGATACAATGAGCAGTTCTTC
TRBJ1-2 TRBV4-1 - - CASSPSGGIYTF TGCGCCAGCAGCCCCAGTGGGGGGATCTACACCTTC
TRBJ1-2 TRBV12-3/TRBV12-4 - once CASSLDSPLGYTF TGTGCCAGCAGTTTGGACAGCCCCTTGGGCTACACCTTC